These 6 T cell receptor beta chains originate from one sample sequenced in a study of T-cell memory formation after mild COVID-19. Using its own MiXCR run on the 5' RACE reads, TCRdb lists one record per CDR3 protein. Counted here are some 48,000 distinct CDR3 sequences, around 12% occurring once; the ten biggest clones make up approximately 24%. Sequencing was done on a sample of PBMCs or a T cell subset sorted from them (not recorded which). These receptors all stem from a young man who had mild COVID-19 (a few samples of this study predate the infection). Cell type and time point are not known.

The sample holds many counts of this clonotype. The chain joins TRBV5-1 to TRBJ2-1, with 12 bases lining up with TRBD2. This CDR3 has 15 residues. The junction had 5 bases not matched to a gene; V was cut back by 2 bases and J by 8 bases. Per the germline V gene, CDR1 is SGHRS and CDR2 is YFSETQ. In DNA, the CDR3 is TGCGCCAGCAGCTTACTAGCGGGGGGAATTGATGAGCAGTTCTTC. Protein: CASSLLAGGIDEQFF.

The rearrangement uses TRBV20-1 and TRBJ1-5; tentative D call: TRBD1 (5 bases). V was trimmed by 6 bases and J by 3 bases, leaving 18 bases between them. CDR3 length: 15 amino acids. The germline V gene encodes CDR1 DFQATT and CDR2 SNEGSKA (reference sequence). For the CDR3, the DNA is TGCAGTGCCAATCAGACAGTGGGCCTCAATCAGCCCCAGCATTTT. Translation gives CSANQTVGLNQPQHF.

V is TRBV24-1 and J is TRBJ2-5; TRBD2 aligns across 9 bases. The CDR3 spans 16 residues. CDR1 is KGHDR, CDR2 SFDVKD, per germline. Losses at the gene ends were 1 base for V and 5 bases for J; bases not matched to a gene: 7. DNA for the CDR3: TGTGCCACCAGTGATTTTACCAGCGGGGGGATCGAGACCCAGTACTTC. Protein: CATSDFTSGGIETQYF.

This chain uses TRBV7-9 with TRBJ2-1, with 8 bases aligning to TRBD2. The J segment lost 15 bases and the V segment lost 1 base, leaving 14 bases of the junction unmatched. Germline V gene data show CDR1 as SEHNR and CDR2 as FQNEAQ (reference sequence). This CDR3 comprises 15 residues. CDR3 sequence reads: CASSLDGGAADFRFF. CDR3 bases: TGTGCCAGCAGCTTAGACGGGGGGGCCGCCGATTTTCGGTTCTTC.

The chain links TRBV4-1 to TRBJ2-7, with D possibly being TRBD1 (6 bases). There are 14 residues in the CDR3. V lost 7 bases and J 7 bases, leaving 20 bases between the germline ends. The germline gives CDR1 MGHRA, CDR2 YSYEKL. The CDR3 spells CASKEMTGPGEQYF. CDR3 coding DNA: TGCGCCAGCAAAGAAATGACAGGCCCCGGGGAGCAGTACTTC.

This sequence joins TRBV9 and TRBJ2-5, with a tentative D call TRBD1 (6 bases). V was pared by 3 bases and J by 3 bases, with 12 bases between. CDR1 is SGDLS and CDR2 is YYNGEE in the germline V gene. The CDR3 loop spans 14 amino acids. CDR3 nucleotides: TGTGCCAGCAGCGCCGCAGGGGTAGAAGAGACCCAGTACTTC. It yields the protein CASSAAGVEETQYF. Filled out from reference TRBV9 and TRBJ2-5, the complete variable domain reads DSGVTQTPKHLITATGQRVTLRCSPRSGDLSVYWYQQSLDQGLQFLIQYYNGEERAKGNILERFSAQQFPDLHSELNLSSLELGDSALYFCASSAAGVEETQYFGPGTRLLVL.